These 23 T cell receptor beta chains came from one sample sequenced in a study of vaccination and CD4 T cells after COVID-19. No antigen is known for these receptors. Cultured CD4+ T cell DNA underwent sequencing with the Oncomine TCR Beta short-read assay. One entry per CDR3 protein results from TCRdb running MiXCR on the PCR reads. The sample has 20,000 to 25,000 distinct CDR3 sequences, 60% to 75% seen once; the top ten hold less than 4%. Treatment defined: roughly nine-day PBMC culture with coronavirus spike peptide pools or control peptides (ViraFEST assay). Specimen: CD4+ T cells from blood, cultured in vitro. These receptor sequences come from a human donor who had recovered from COVID-19.

The J gene is TRBJ1-2, the V gene TRBV7-4; D not resolved. Germline CDR1 reads SGHVT; CDR2 reads SQSDAQ. Trimming removed 5 bases at V and 4 bases at J, with 8 bases between. The CDR3 consists of 12 residues. CDR3 coding DNA: TGTGCCAGCAGCGTAGACGGCTATGGCTACACCTTC. Translation: CASSVDGYGYTF.

The chain links TRBV7-9 to TRBJ1-5; a weak D match, TRBD1 (5 bases). The CDR3 loop spans 16 amino acids. Germline V lookup: CDR1 SEHNR, CDR2 FQNEAQ (reference sequence). Trimming took 1 base from V and 9 from J, leaving 19 bases between them. CDR3 protein: CASSLGGQGGRGPQHF. In DNA, the CDR3 is TGTGCCAGCAGCTTAGGGGGCCAGGGAGGACGAGGGCCCCAGCATTTT. Complete variable domain (other parts from reference TRBV7-9 and TRBJ1-5): DTGVSQNPRHKITKRGQNVTFRCDPISEHNRLYWYRQTLGQGPEFLTYFQNEAQLEKSRLLSDRFSAERPKGSFSTLEIQRTEQGDSAMYLCASSLGGQGGRGPQHFGDGTRLSIL.

The chain couples TRBV5-4 to TRBJ1-2; maybe TRBD1 (5 bases). CDR3 size: 13 residues. Germline CDR1 and CDR2: SGHNT and YYREEE (reference sequence). Trimming removed 4 bases at V and 5 bases at J, with 12 bases between. The CDR3 is CASSVGRAYGYTF. CDR3 DNA sequence: TGTGCCAGCAGCGTGGGGCGGGCATATGGCTACACCTTC.

This clonotype came up once. The rearrangement uses TRBV5-8 and TRBJ1-1; tentatively, D is TRBD1 (5 bases). The V and J ends lost 0 bases and 5 bases respectively, with 17 bases between them. CDR1 is SGHTS and CDR2 is YDEGEE in the germline V gene. This CDR3 is 16 amino acids long. CDR3 in amino acids: CASSLGDGRRLTEAFF. The CDR3 DNA is TGTGCCAGCAGCTTGGGGGACGGACGACGATTGACTGAAGCTTTCTTT. Drawing the rest from reference TRBV5-8 and TRBJ1-1, the complete variable domain is EAGVTQSPTHLIKTRGQQATLRCSPISGHTSVYWYQQALGLGLQFLLWYDEGEERNRGNFPPRFSGRQFPNYSSELNVNALELEDSALYLCASSLGDGRRLTEAFFGQGTRLTVV.

This chain connects TRBV6-1 to TRBJ1-2; D unclear. Germline CDR1 reads MNHNS; CDR2 reads SASEGT. Trimming stripped 4 bases from V and 4 bases from J, with 10 bases between. The CDR3 totals 13 residues. Here the CDR3 reads CASSVWAGYGYTF. The CDR3 DNA reads as TGTGCCAGCAGTGTATGGGCGGGCTATGGCTACACCTTC.

The J gene is TRBJ1-3, the V gene TRBV6-1; TRBD1 agrees at 7 bases. The V and J ends lost 6 bases and 0 bases, in that order; junction bases with no gene match: 2. This CDR3 region has 14 residues. CDR1 is MNHNS, CDR2 SASEGT, per germline. CDR3 DNA sequence: TGTGCCAGCAGCGGACAGGTCTCTGGAAACACCATATATTTT. Encoded protein: CASSGQVSGNTIYF.

This clonotype was recorded a few times. This chain joins TRBV4-2 and TRBJ1-4; D call uncertain. Germline V gene data show CDR1 as LGHNA and CDR2 as YNFKEQ. The CDR3 runs to 13 residues. V dropped 0 bases and J dropped 8 bases, with 7 bases sitting between them. The CDR3 here is CASSQDGVEKLFF. The CDR3 coding sequence is TGTGCCAGCAGCCAAGATGGTGTGGAAAAACTGTTTTTT.

The chain combines TRBV20-1 with TRBJ2-1; the D gene is possibly TRBD1 (5 bases). V was clipped by 6 bases and J by 0 bases, with 18 bases between them. Germline CDR1 DFQATT, CDR2 SNEGSKA (reference sequence). This CDR3 has 16 amino acids. CDR3 sequence: CSALGRGGSSYNEQFF. The CDR3 coding sequence is TGCAGTGCGCTGGGTAGGGGCGGCAGCTCCTACAATGAGCAGTTCTTC.

V is TRBV27 and J is TRBJ1-1; maybe TRBD1 (5 bases). The CDR3 is 15 amino acids. Germline CDR1 and CDR2: MNHEY and SMNVEV (reference sequence). V lost 0 bases, J lost 5 bases, and 13 bases lay in between. CDR3 loop: CASSLSPRGGTEAFF. The CDR3 region has the DNA TGTGCCAGCAGTTTATCGCCCCGGGGGGGTACTGAAGCTTTCTTT.

The chain uses TRBV20-1 and TRBJ2-3; D gene unclear. The length of the CDR3 is 12 residues. Per the germline V gene, CDR1 is DFQATT and CDR2 is SNEGSKA (reference sequence). V lost 4 bases to trimming and J lost 0 bases, with 5 bases between them. The CDR3 sequence is CSATGSTDTQYF. CDR3 nucleotide sequence: TGCAGTGCTACAGGAAGCACAGATACGCAGTATTTT.

The CDR3 DNA sequence: TGTGCCACAAGGGCCGGGAGCCTGTACTCTGGAAACACCATATATTTT. It codes for CATRAGSLYSGNTIYF. The V call is TRBV24-1, the J call TRBJ1-3; D uncertain. Trimming removed 10 bases at V and 0 bases at J, with 18 bases between. This CDR3 has 16 residues. In germline, CDR1 is KGHDR, CDR2 SFDVKD.

The chain uses TRBV6-2 or TRBV6-3 and TRBJ1-5; no firm D call. The CDR3 consists of 15 residues. Germline lookup yields CDR1 MNHEY and CDR2 SVGEGT. Deletions cut 6 bases from V and 4 bases from J, with 16 bases between. DNA of the CDR3: TGTGCCAGCAGCCTCACCCTCGGACTTAATCAGCCCCAGCATTTT. Protein product: CASSLTLGLNQPQHF.

The rearrangement links TRBV21-1 to TRBJ2-1. TRBV21-1 constitutes a pseudogene. This CDR3 contains 12 residues. The CDR3 loop reads CASSKNYNEQFF. In DNA, the CDR3 is TGTGCCAGCAGCAAAAATTACAATGAGCAGTTCTTC.

The V call is TRBV7-2, the J call TRBJ2-7; 7 bases are shared with TRBD1. Germline-derived CDR1 and CDR2 are SGHTA and FQGNSA. V shed 6 bases, J shed 6 bases, and the junction held 11 bases outside the gene matches. The CDR3 length is 14 residues. The CDR3 region has the DNA TGTGCCAGCAGACAGGGGCCAGGGGGTTTCGAGCAGTACTTC. It yields the protein CASRQGPGGFEQYF.

The chain recombines TRBV11-2 with TRBJ2-2, with D possibly matching TRBD2 (6 bases). V lost 5 bases, J lost 5 bases, and 18 bases lay in between. The CDR3 spans 16 residues. Germline CDR1 is SGHAT and CDR2 is FQNNGV. The CDR3 nucleotides are TGTGCCAGCAGCCCCGGGACTTTTGGCTCAACCGGGGAGCTGTTTTTT. Translated, it gives CASSPGTFGSTGELFF.

This chain uses TRBV7-9 with TRBJ1-1; D may be TRBD1 (5 bases). V was clipped by 7 bases and J by 4 bases, with 16 bases between them. Germline assignment: CDR1 SEHNR and CDR2 FQNEAQ (reference sequence). The CDR3 length is 14 residues. CDR3 region: CASNPPRGGTEAFF. The CDR3 coding sequence is TGTGCCAGCAACCCCCCGCGGGGCGGCACTGAAGCTTTCTTT. The variable domain in full, with the rest retrieved from reference TRBV7-9 and TRBJ1-1, is DTGVSQNPRHKITKRGQNVTFRCDPISEHNRLYWYRQTLGQGPEFLTYFQNEAQLEKSRLLSDRFSAERPKGSFSTLEIQRTEQGDSAMYLCASNPPRGGTEAFFGQGTRLTVV.

DNA for the CDR3: TGTGCCAGCAGTTTGACCCACGGCAGGGGAGGAGATACGCAGTATTTT. Its translation is CASSLTHGRGGDTQYF. This chain connects TRBV11-2 to TRBJ2-3; D tentatively reads TRBD1 or TRBD2 (6 bases each). Looked up from germline, CDR1 is SGHAT and CDR2 is FQNNGV. The CDR3 sequence is 16 residues long. The V end was cut by 6 bases, the J end by 5 bases, with 21 bases between.

The chain links TRBV29-1 to TRBJ2-6; TRBD1 matches 7 bases. The CDR3 contains 14 residues. Germline lookup yields CDR1 SQVTM and CDR2 ANQGSEA. Losses at the gene ends were 4 bases for V and 1 base for J; bases not matched to a gene: 1. CDR3 bases: TGCAGCGTTGCCAGGGGGTCTGGGGCCAACGTCCTGACTTTC. Translated, it gives CSVARGSGANVLTF.

The chain has TRBV27 and TRBJ2-1; TRBD2 agrees at 11 bases. The CDR3 runs to 16 residues. Trimming removed 8 bases from V and 7 bases from J; junction bases left unmatched: 13. Germline assignment: CDR1 MNHEY and CDR2 SMNVEV (reference sequence). CDR3 sequence (DNA): TGTGCCAGCTCAAGGGTCCCGGGACTAGCGGTTAATGAGCAGTTCTTC. Its translation: CASSRVPGLAVNEQFF.

V is TRBV7-2 and J is TRBJ1-1; D uncertain. V was trimmed by 2 bases and J by 0 bases, leaving 7 bases between them. The CDR3 spans 14 residues. Germline values: CDR1 SGHTA, CDR2 FQGNSA. The CDR3 DNA reads TGTGCCAGCAGCTTACGGCCTCTGAACACTGAAGCTTTCTTT. Encoded protein: CASSLRPLNTEAFF.

The chain has TRBV11-3 and TRBJ2-3; D remains unclear. The CDR3 is 16 amino acids. V lost 1 base and J lost 4, with 15 bases in between. Germline-derived CDR1 and CDR2 are SGHNT and YENEEA. The CDR3 coding sequence is TGTGCCAGCAGCTTAGTTCTGCTGGCAGTACCAGATACGCAGTATTTT. Its translation is CASSLVLLAVPDTQYF.

The rearrangement joins TRBV7-2 to TRBJ1-2; 8 bases are a match to TRBD1. This CDR3 is built from 13 residues. The V segment lost 5 bases and the J segment 8 bases; nucleotides outside the gene matches: 7. CDR1 SGHTA and CDR2 FQGNSA come from the germline V gene. The CDR3 coding sequence is TGTGCCAGCAGCGTACACAGGGGGGGCGGCTACACCTTC. Translated: CASSVHRGGGYTF.

The CDR3 DNA reads TGTGCCAGCAGTTGGCGGGATTCCTACAATGAGCAGTTCTTC. It yields the protein CASSWRDSYNEQFF. The genes are TRBV2 and TRBJ2-1; TRBD2 might be the D (6 bases). V was shortened by 5 bases and J by 1 base, with 9 bases between the two germline ends. CDR1 SNHLY and CDR2 FYNNEI come from the germline V gene. The CDR3 is 14 amino acids.